The 18 T cell receptor beta chains listed next were all sequenced from one sample in a study of T-cell memory formation after mild COVID-19. TCRdb re-analysed the 5' RACE reads in MiXCR, keeping a single row per CDR3 protein. The sample lists approximately 46,000 distinct CDR3 sequences, 6.6% occurring once. What was sequenced was PBMCs or a T cell subset sorted from them (not recorded which). The receptors shown here come from an adult who had mild COVID-19 (a few samples of this study predate the infection). Cell type and time point are not known.

This clonotype was recorded at least ten times. The gene calls are TRBV3-1 and TRBJ2-7; TRBD2 matches at 7 bases. Looked up from germline, CDR1 is LGHDT and CDR2 is YNNKEL (reference sequence). CDR3 size: 12 residues. V dropped 6 bases and J dropped 3; count of bases not matched to a gene: 2. CDR3 coding DNA: TGTGCCAGCAGTCCTAGCGGCTACGAGCAGTACTTC. Its protein product is CASSPSGYEQYF.

The rearrangement links TRBV3-1 to TRBJ2-1; 9 bases are a match to TRBD2. The germline V gene has CDR1 LGHDT and CDR2 YNNKEL (reference sequence). The CDR3 has 15 residues. V lost 1 base to trimming and J lost 7 bases; unmatched junction nucleotides: 5. The chain's CDR3 is CASSQGGGATNEQFF. The CDR3 DNA follows: TGTGCCAGCAGCCAAGGCGGGGGGGCCACAAATGAGCAGTTCTTC.

This clonotype occurred many times. The chain has TRBV3-1 and TRBJ1-1, with TRBD1 identical over 12 bases. CDR1 is LGHDT, CDR2 YNNKEL, per germline (reference sequence). This CDR3 spans 15 amino acids. The V and J ends lost 3 bases and 6 bases, in that order; junction bases with no gene match: 5. As DNA, the CDR3 is TGTGCCAGCAGCCAGTTAGGGACAGGGGGCCCTGAAGCTTTCTTT. The encoded protein is CASSQLGTGGPEAFF.

The V and J genes are TRBV12-3 or TRBV12-4 and TRBJ2-7, with D maybe TRBD1 (6 bases). With 3 bases removed from V and 1 base from J, the gap between germline ends came to 10 bases. This CDR3 has 14 residues. CDR3 loop: CASSLVGGSYEQYF. In DNA, the CDR3 is TGTGCCAGCAGTTTGGTAGGGGGATCCTACGAGCAGTACTTC.

This chain joins TRBV20-1 and TRBJ2-6; D may be TRBD1 (6 bases). CDR3 length: 18 amino acids. Per germline, CDR1 DFQATT and CDR2 SNEGSKA (reference sequence). Deletions cut 1 base from V and 1 base from J, with 17 bases between. CDR3 coding DNA: TGCAGTGCTAGAGTAGATCGACAGGCAACATCTGGGGCCAACGTCCTGACTTTC. This encodes CSARVDRQATSGANVLTF.

This clonotype was seen repeatedly, ten times or more. The chain links TRBV29-1 to TRBJ1-1, with D perhaps TRBD1 (5 bases). From germline, CDR1 is SQVTM and CDR2 ANQGSEA. This CDR3 region has 14 residues. The V and J ends lost 7 bases and 0 bases respectively, with 15 bases between them. This CDR3 reads CSATTIQVNTEAFF. The CDR3 DNA follows: TGCAGCGCCACGACTATACAGGTGAACACTGAAGCTTTCTTT.

This clonotype has more than one count but fewer than ten. The chain combines TRBV24-1 with TRBJ2-5; D is possibly TRBD1 (6 bases). The CDR3 runs 15 residues. Per germline, CDR1 KGHDR and CDR2 SFDVKD. Trimming removed 5 bases at V and 2 bases at J, with 14 bases between. The CDR3 loop is CATSATGSSQETQYF. The CDR3 DNA reads TGTGCCACCAGTGCGACAGGCAGCTCTCAAGAGACCCAGTACTTC.

This clonotype was found many times. The genes are TRBV5-1 and TRBJ1-1; D not resolved. Trimming pared 0 bases from V and 8 bases from J, leaving 14 bases between. Germline lookup yields CDR1 SGHRS and CDR2 YFSETQ. The CDR3 is made up of 14 amino acids. The CDR3 DNA reads TGCGCCAGCAGCTTGGACAGCACCCCCCGAGAAGCTTTCTTT. Translation: CASSLDSTPREAFF.

This clonotype was seen only a few times. This chain uses TRBV6-6 with TRBJ2-4, with TRBD2 as a possible D gene (5 bases). Germline V gene lookup returns CDR1 MNHNY and CDR2 SVGAGI (reference sequence). The CDR3 has 16 residues. The V end was cut by 3 bases, the J end by 11 bases, with 23 bases between. CDR3 sequence reads: CASSYSIAGLYPFQYF. The CDR3 DNA is TGTGCCAGCAGTTATTCTATCGCGGGTCTGTACCCGTTTCAGTACTTC.

The chain is built from TRBV7-3 and TRBJ2-1; D unclear. The CDR3 spans 12 residues. Deletions cut 1 base from V and 10 bases from J, with 8 bases between. The V gene's germline CDR1 is SGHTA and CDR2 FQGTGA. CDR3: CASSLNRREQFF. Here the CDR3 DNA reads TGTGCCAGCAGCTTAAATAGGCGGGAGCAGTTCTTC. The full variable domain, rest sourced from reference TRBV7-3 and TRBJ2-1, is GAGVSQTPSNKVTEKGKYVELRCDPISGHTALYWYRQSLGQGPEFLIYFQGTGAADDSGLPNDRFFAVRPEGSVSTLKIQRTERGDSAVYLCASSLNRREQFFGPGTRLTVL.

A few counts support this clonotype. The chain combines TRBV7-3 with TRBJ2-2; 9 positions agree with TRBD1. Per germline, CDR1 SGHTA and CDR2 FQGTGA. Trimming removed 3 bases from V and 5 bases from J; junction bases left unmatched: 1. The CDR3 runs to 14 residues. The CDR3, as DNA: TGTGCCAGCAGCTTGGGACAGGGAACCGGGGAGCTGTTTTTT. As protein: CASSLGQGTGELFF.

This clonotype was picked up many times. V usage is TRBV24-1 and J usage is TRBJ2-1, with D hard to call. Germline assignment: CDR1 KGHDR and CDR2 SFDVKD. The CDR3 runs 11 residues. V was shortened by 3 bases and J by 8 bases, with 4 bases between the two germline ends. The CDR3 is CATSDQYEQFF. The CDR3 DNA reads TGTGCCACCAGTGATCAGTATGAGCAGTTCTTC.

Note on this clonotype: This clone may be a read error of a much larger clone one base away. This rearrangement joins TRBV6-2 or TRBV6-3 to TRBJ2-6; no definite D call. Germline lookup yields CDR1 MNHEY and CDR2 SVGEGT. The CDR3 is made up of 15 amino acids. In DNA, the CDR3 is TGTGCCAGCAGACCGTCAGGTTCTGGGGACAACGTCCTGACTTTC. Its protein is CASRPSGSGDNVLTF.

This clonotype was seen only a few times. J is TRBJ1-2 and V is TRBV20-1; the D is unclear. From germline, CDR1 is DFQATT and CDR2 SNEGSKA (reference sequence). CDR3 length: 12 amino acids. With 5 bases removed from V and 0 bases from J, the gap between germline ends came to 7 bases. DNA of the CDR3: TGCAGTGCTCGGACGGCTAACTATGGCTACACCTTC. Encoded protein: CSARTANYGYTF.

This clonotype was observed at least ten times. The gene calls are TRBV6-2 or TRBV6-3 and TRBJ2-7, with unresolved D. V was shortened by 5 bases and J by 0 bases, with 17 bases between the two germline ends. CDR1 is MNHEY and CDR2 is SVGEGT in the germline V gene. There are 16 residues in the CDR3. DNA of the CDR3: TGTGCCAGCAGTCAACCTCACCGGGCGGCCTCCTACGAGCAGTACTTC. Translation gives CASSQPHRAASYEQYF.

This clonotype was observed at least ten times. The chain links TRBV7-2 to TRBJ2-1; 12 nucleotides align to TRBD2. The CDR3 runs to 15 residues. Germline trimming cut 3 bases from V and 8 bases from J; bases unmatched to any gene: 5. Germline CDR1 and CDR2: SGHTA and FQGNSA. CDR3 coding DNA: TGTGCCAGCAGCTTCAGACTAGCGGGAGACCATGAGCAGTTCTTC. Translated: CASSFRLAGDHEQFF.

At least ten counts were recorded for this clonotype. This chain links TRBV30 with TRBJ1-2; D not certain. Between the trimmed V and J ends, which lost 3 bases and 8 bases, there was a span of 13 bases. Germline lookup yields CDR1 GTSNPN and CDR2 SVGIG (reference sequence). The CDR3 runs 12 residues. For the CDR3, the DNA is TGTGCCTGGAGCGGGTGGGGTAGCGGCTACACCTTC. Amino acids: CAWSGWGSGYTF.

V usage is TRBV6-1 and J usage is TRBJ2-7, with a weak D call TRBD1 (8 bases). V lost 5 bases to trimming and J lost 3 bases, with 17 bases between them. The CDR3 sequence is 15 residues long. Per germline, CDR1 MNHNS and CDR2 SASEGT. The CDR3 DNA sequence: TGTGCCAGCAGTAAACAGGGGGGGCTGAGCTACGAGCAGTACTTC. It specifies CASSKQGGLSYEQYF.